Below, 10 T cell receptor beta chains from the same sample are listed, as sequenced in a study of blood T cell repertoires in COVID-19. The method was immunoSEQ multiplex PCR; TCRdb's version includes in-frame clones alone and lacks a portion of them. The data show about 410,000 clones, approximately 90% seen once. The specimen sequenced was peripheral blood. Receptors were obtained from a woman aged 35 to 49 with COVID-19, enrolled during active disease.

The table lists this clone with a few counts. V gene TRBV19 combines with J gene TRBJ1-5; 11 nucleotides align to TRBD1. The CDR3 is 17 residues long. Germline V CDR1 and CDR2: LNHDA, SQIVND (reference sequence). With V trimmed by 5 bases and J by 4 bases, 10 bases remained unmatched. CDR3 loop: CASSSRTGGIRNQPQHF. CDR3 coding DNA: TGTGCCAGTAGTTCCAGGACAGGGGGCATAAGAAATCAGCCCCAGCATTTT.

The CDR3 protein is CSWRDGATNEKLFF. The CDR3 DNA reads as TGCAGCTGGAGAGACGGTGCAACTAATGAAAAACTGTTTTTT. This chain joins TRBV29-1 and TRBJ1-4; D remains unclear. V lost 8 bases, J lost 0 bases, and 13 bases lay in between. The CDR3 contains 14 residues. CDR1 and CDR2 (germline): SQVTM, ANQGSEA.

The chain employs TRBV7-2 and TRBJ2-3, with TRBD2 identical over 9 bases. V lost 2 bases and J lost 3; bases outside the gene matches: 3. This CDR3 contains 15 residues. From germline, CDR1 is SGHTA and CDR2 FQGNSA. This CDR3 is CASSLSGGSTDTQYF. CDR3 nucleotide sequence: TGTGCCAGCAGCTTAAGCGGGGGGTCGACAGATACGCAGTATTTT.

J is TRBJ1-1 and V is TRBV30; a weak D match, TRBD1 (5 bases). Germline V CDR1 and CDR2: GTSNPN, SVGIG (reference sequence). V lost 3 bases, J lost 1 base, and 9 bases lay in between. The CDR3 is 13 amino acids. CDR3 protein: CAWRNRRNTEAFF. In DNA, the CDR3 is TGTGCCTGGAGAAACAGGAGGAACACTGAAGCTTTCTTT.

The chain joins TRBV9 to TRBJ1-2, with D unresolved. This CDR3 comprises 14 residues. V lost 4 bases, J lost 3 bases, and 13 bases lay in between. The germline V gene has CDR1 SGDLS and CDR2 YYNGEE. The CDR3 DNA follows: TGTGCCAGCAGCCCCACGGCCGGGGACTATGGCTACACCTTC. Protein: CASSPTAGDYGYTF.

CDR3: CASSLGGTGADYTF. DNA for the CDR3: TGCGCCAGCAGCTTGGGAGGGACAGGGGCGGACTACACCTTC. The J gene is TRBJ1-2, the V gene TRBV5-1; 10 bases map to TRBD1. This CDR3 is built from 14 residues. Germline V lookup: CDR1 SGHRS, CDR2 YFSETQ. V lost 0 bases and J lost 10; bases outside the gene matches: 6.

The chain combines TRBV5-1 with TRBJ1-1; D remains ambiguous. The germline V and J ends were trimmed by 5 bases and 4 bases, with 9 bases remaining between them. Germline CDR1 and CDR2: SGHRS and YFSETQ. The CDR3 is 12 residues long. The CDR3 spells CASSLGSTEAFF. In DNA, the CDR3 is TGCGCCAGCAGTCTGGGGAGCACTGAAGCTTTCTTT.

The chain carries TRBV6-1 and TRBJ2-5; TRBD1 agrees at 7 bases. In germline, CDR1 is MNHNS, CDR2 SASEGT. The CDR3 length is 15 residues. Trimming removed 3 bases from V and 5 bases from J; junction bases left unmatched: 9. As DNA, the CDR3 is TGTGCCAGCAGTGAGGCAGCAGGGGGTACGGAGACCCAGTACTTC. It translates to CASSEAAGGTETQYF.

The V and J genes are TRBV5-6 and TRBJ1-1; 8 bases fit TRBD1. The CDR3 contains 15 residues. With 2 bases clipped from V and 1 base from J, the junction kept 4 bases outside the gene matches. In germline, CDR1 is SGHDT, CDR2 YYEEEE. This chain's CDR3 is CASSLSGQGNTEAFF. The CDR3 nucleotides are TGTGCCAGCAGCTTATCCGGACAGGGGAACACTGAAGCTTTCTTT.

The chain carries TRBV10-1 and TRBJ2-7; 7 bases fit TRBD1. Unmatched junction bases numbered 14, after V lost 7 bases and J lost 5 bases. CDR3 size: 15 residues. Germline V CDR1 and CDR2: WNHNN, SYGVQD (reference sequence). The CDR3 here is CASILGGPGTHEQYF. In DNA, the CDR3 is TGCGCCAGCATACTAGGGGGCCCGGGGACCCACGAGCAGTACTTC.